The clone carrying this TCR beta chain was counted a few times. This sample stems from a study of response to subunit inactivated influenza vaccine. TCRdb recomputed calls from the RT-PCR reads with MiXCR, one row per CDR3 protein. The data hold roughly 550,000 distinct CDR3 sequences, with around 25% observed a single time. The same sample was also used in a study of T cells expressing NK-cell markers. Turning to that study: With UMIs, 5'RACE template switching was used to make TCR beta cDNA. Of CD8+ T cells, roughly 1.0-7.5% belonged to dominant NKG2C+ clonotypes in 5 to 7 donors. One observes that, in a few donors, these clonotypes were also the leading ones within the CD3+CD56-NKG2C+ fraction.

Sequencing used CD4+ T cells sorted from PBMCs, obtained 11 to 12 days after vaccination. This receptor was identified in a man between 45 and 60 years old who received an inactivated influenza vaccine.

CDR3 in DNA: TGCAGTGCTAGAGATCCAGCTAGCGGGACCTACGAGCAGTACTTC. Its translation is CSARDPASGTYEQYF. The V call is TRBV20-1, the J call TRBJ2-7; the match to TRBD2 covers 9 bases. Germline CDR1 DFQATT, CDR2 SNEGSKA (reference sequence). With 0 bases clipped from V and 2 bases from J, the junction kept 5 bases outside the gene matches. The CDR3 has 15 residues.